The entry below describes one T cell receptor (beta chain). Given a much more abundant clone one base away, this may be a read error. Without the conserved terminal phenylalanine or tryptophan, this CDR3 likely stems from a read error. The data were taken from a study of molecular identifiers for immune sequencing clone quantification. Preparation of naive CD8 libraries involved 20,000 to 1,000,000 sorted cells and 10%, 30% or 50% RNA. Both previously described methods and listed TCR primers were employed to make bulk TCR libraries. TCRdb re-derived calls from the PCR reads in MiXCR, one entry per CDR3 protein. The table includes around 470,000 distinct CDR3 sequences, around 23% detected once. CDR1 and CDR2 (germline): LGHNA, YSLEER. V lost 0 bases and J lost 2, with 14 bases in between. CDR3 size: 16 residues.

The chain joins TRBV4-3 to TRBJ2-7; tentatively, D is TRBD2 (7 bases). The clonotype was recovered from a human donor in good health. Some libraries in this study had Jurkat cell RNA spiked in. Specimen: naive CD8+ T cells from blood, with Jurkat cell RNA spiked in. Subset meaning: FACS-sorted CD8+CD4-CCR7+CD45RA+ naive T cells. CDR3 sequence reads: CASSQDFAGAPYEQYS. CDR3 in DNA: TGCGCCAGCAGCCAAGATTTCGCGGGGGCCCCCTACGAGCAGTACTCC.